This T cell receptor (beta chain) originates from a study of CD8 T cells in Susac syndrome. On the study more broadly: Susac syndrome patients were untreated, on corticosteroids with some adding intravenous immunoglobulin, or on intravenous immunoglobulin only.

The CD8+ and CD4+ T cells were isolated magnetically using a negative isolation approach, whereas the TEMRA cells were enriched by FACS. With random hexamers, reverse transcription was performed on roughly 0.45 to 1 ug of RNA. TCRdb re-called the immunoSEQ multiplex PCR reads through MiXCR, storing one row per CDR3 protein. Here the sample spans approximately 210,000 distinct CDR3 sequences, around 93% being singletons. Study-wide findings and caveats: The CD4+ T cell repertoire of patients with Susac syndrome showed no detectable clonal expansion.

CDR3 length equals 13 residues. The V gene's germline CDR1 is SGHVS and CDR2 FQNEAQ. J was trimmed by 4 bases and V by 3 bases; bases with no gene match: 2. Comment on this clonotype: Its antigen is still unknown.

This receptor was identified in a human donor with Susac syndrome. The rearrangement joins TRBV7-8 to TRBJ2-5, with 7 bases matching TRBD2. The material sequenced was CD4+ T cells from PBMCs. CDR3 protein: CASSLERGETQYF. The DNA of the CDR3 is TGTGCCAGCAGCTTGGAGCGGGGAGAGACCCAGTACTTC.